Listed here are 26 T cell receptor beta chains from one sample, sequenced in a study of cytotoxic CD8 clonotypes in ibrutinib-treated CLL. Here immunoSEQ multiplex PCR was the method, and the copy in TCRdb shows in-frame clones only, minus some. The table lists some 300,000 clones, roughly 85% of them singletons, with approximately 7% in the top ten. Specimen: PBMCs, collected before ibrutinib treatment. Source of these receptors: a human donor with chronic lymphocytic leukemia.

The chain is built from TRBV29-1 and TRBJ2-7; 13 positions agree with TRBD2. There are 13 residues in the CDR3. CDR1 and CDR2 from the germline V gene are SQVTM and ANQGSEA. V gave up 6 bases and J gave up 2 bases; unmatched junction bases: 1. CDR3 in amino acids: CSVGLAGTYEQYF. In nucleotides, the CDR3 is TGCAGCGTGGGACTAGCGGGAACCTACGAGCAGTACTTC.

Concerning this clone: Compared with germline, one end of the junction differs, possibly owing to a read error. The chain links TRBV7-7 to TRBJ2-1; 9 nucleotides match TRBD2. Germline V gene lookup returns CDR1 SSHAT and CDR2 FNYEAQ (reference sequence). The length of the CDR3 is 15 residues. In DNA, the CDR3 is TGTGCTAGCAGCTTAGAGGCTAGCGGGACCATAGAGCAGTTCTTC. This gives the protein CASSLEASGTIEQFF.

The CDR3 DNA sequence: TGTGCCAGCAGGACAGGGGTCACTGAAGCTTTCTTT. It is translated as CASRTGVTEAFF. This chain links TRBV28 with TRBJ1-1; 8 nucleotides align to TRBD1. The V segment lost 6 bases and the J segment 4 bases; nucleotides outside the gene matches: 1. CDR3 size: 12 residues. Germline CDR1 MDHEN, CDR2 SYDVKM.

The chain employs TRBV13 and TRBJ2-5, with D possibly TRBD2 on 6 matching bases. Per the germline V gene, CDR1 is PRHDT and CDR2 is FYEKMQ (reference sequence). V gave up 5 bases and J gave up 8 bases, with 24 bases separating them. This CDR3 contains 16 residues. Here the CDR3 reads CASSPSGTLQDSTQYF. In DNA form, the CDR3 reads TGTGCCAGCAGCCCATCCGGGACTTTACAAGATAGTACCCAGTACTTC.

The chain couples TRBV27 to TRBJ2-5; no reliable D call. Trimming left V 4 bases short and J 7 bases short, with 10 bases between. The germline V gene has CDR1 MNHEY and CDR2 SMNVEV (reference sequence). The CDR3 has 12 residues. Written as DNA, the CDR3 is TGTGCCAGCAGTTCGTGGGTCGGGACCCAGTACTTC. It codes for CASSSWVGTQYF.

The V and J genes are TRBV2 and TRBJ1-2; 7 positions agree with TRBD1. Trimming removed 10 bases from V and 1 base from J; junction bases left unmatched: 9. Germline lookup yields CDR1 SNHLY and CDR2 FYNNEI. The CDR3 extends over 14 amino acids. The CDR3 DNA is TGTGCCACACGCCGGGACAGAAATAACTATGGCTACACCTTC. Encoded protein: CATRRDRNNYGYTF.

V is TRBV5-1 and J is TRBJ1-4; D unresolved. Germline-derived CDR1 and CDR2 are SGHRS and YFSETQ. The CDR3 has 18 amino acids. V was pared by 4 bases and J by 7 bases, with 26 bases between. The CDR3 loop reads CASSQSVAPSPSPEKLFF. The CDR3 DNA reads TGCGCCAGCAGCCAATCGGTAGCCCCGAGCCCTAGCCCTGAAAAACTGTTTTTT. The variable domain in full, completed from reference TRBV5-1 and TRBJ1-4, reads KAGVTQTPRYLIKTRGQQVTLSCSPISGHRSVSWYQQTPGQGLQFLFEYFSETQRNKGNFPGRFSGRQFSNSRSEMNVSTLELGDSALYLCASSQSVAPSPSPEKLFFGSGTQLSVL.

The chain has TRBV28 and TRBJ1-3, with a tentative D call TRBD1 (5 bases). From germline, CDR1 is MDHEN and CDR2 SYDVKM. There are 15 residues in the CDR3. V was clipped by 6 bases and J by 0 bases, with 12 bases between them. The CDR3 protein is CASRPQERSGNTIYF. In nucleotides, the CDR3 is TGTGCCAGCAGGCCACAGGAGCGCTCTGGAAACACCATATATTTT.

The chain joins TRBV4-3 to TRBJ2-3, with unresolved D. This CDR3 comprises 13 residues. Between the trimmed V and J ends, which lost 2 bases and 3 bases, there was a span of 6 bases. The germline CDR1 and CDR2 sequences are LGHNA and YSLEER. The CDR3 DNA reads TGCGCCAGCAGCCAACGAACAACAGATACGCAGTATTTT. Amino acids: CASSQRTTDTQYF.

The genes are TRBV7-2 and TRBJ1-2, with D hard to call. The V and J ends lost 1 base and 0 bases respectively, with 9 bases between them. The CDR3 sequence is 15 residues long. Per the germline V gene, CDR1 is SGHTA and CDR2 is FQGNSA. CDR3 nucleotides: TGTGCCAGCAGCTTAGTCGACCAAGCTAACTATGGCTACACCTTC. This translates into CASSLVDQANYGYTF.

The V and J genes are TRBV7-2 and TRBJ2-7; possibly TRBD2 for D (6 bases). Trimming left V 9 bases short and J 0 bases short, with 15 bases between. Germline-derived CDR1 and CDR2 are SGHTA and FQGNSA. The CDR3 is 14 amino acids. The CDR3 sequence is CASTGVLSSYEQYF. In DNA form, the CDR3 reads TGTGCCAGTACGGGAGTATTAAGCTCCTACGAGCAGTACTTC.

The genes are TRBV7-2 and TRBJ2-7, with a possible D match to TRBD2 (5 bases). The germline gives CDR1 SGHTA, CDR2 FQGNSA. This CDR3 spans 12 amino acids. V lost 5 bases and J lost 4, with 9 bases in between. The CDR3 loop is CASSQAAYEQYF. In DNA form, the CDR3 reads TGTGCCAGCAGCCAAGCGGCGTACGAGCAGTACTTC.

This clone was counted between two and nine times. CDR3 residues: CASSLWAYGYTF. In DNA, the CDR3 is TGTGCCAGCAGCTTATGGGCCTATGGCTACACCTTC. The V gene is TRBV7-9, the J gene TRBJ1-2; D call uncertain. Germline CDR1 is SEHNR and CDR2 is FQNEAQ (reference sequence). V lost 2 bases to trimming and J lost 4 bases, with 5 bases between them. CDR3 size: 12 residues. The full variable domain, in which reference TRBV7-9 and TRBJ1-2 provide the parts outside the CDR3, is DTGVSQNPRHKITKRGQNVTFRCDPISEHNRLYWYRQTLGQGPEFLTYFQNEAQLEKSRLLSDRFSAERPKGSFSTLEIQRTEQGDSAMYLCASSLWAYGYTFGSGTRLTVV.

The genes are TRBV5-8 and TRBJ1-5, with D perhaps matching TRBD1 (5 bases). Trimming shortened V by 4 bases and J by 2 bases, and 10 bases separated the two germline ends. This CDR3 has 14 residues. The germline V gene encodes CDR1 SGHTS and CDR2 YDEGEE. The CDR3, as DNA: TGTGCCAGCAGCCGACAGCCCCGCAATCAGCCCCAGCATTTT. Amino acid sequence: CASSRQPRNQPQHF.

V gene TRBV5-1 combines with J gene TRBJ2-2, with D hard to call. Germline V lookup: CDR1 SGHRS, CDR2 YFSETQ. The CDR3 runs 13 residues. Trimming took 0 bases from V and 3 from J, leaving 3 bases between them. The CDR3 DNA reads as TGCGCCAGCAGCTTGGGTTACACCGGGGAGCTGTTTTTT. Its protein is CASSLGYTGELFF.

This clone was seen only a few times. The chain recombines TRBV10-3 with TRBJ2-6, with unresolved D. The V end lost 2 bases, the J end lost 1 base, and 3 bases lay between the germline ends. CDR1 is ENHRY and CDR2 is SYGVKD in the germline V gene. The CDR3 length is 14 residues. The CDR3 protein is CAISEGSGANVLTF. The DNA of the CDR3 is TGTGCCATCAGTGAGGGATCTGGGGCCAACGTCCTGACTTTC.

The chain combines TRBV4-3 with TRBJ2-1; no clear D. Germline V gene lookup returns CDR1 LGHNA and CDR2 YSLEER. This CDR3 has 16 amino acids. Trimming stripped 0 bases from V and 4 bases from J, with 13 bases between. The CDR3 loop reads CASSQDVGSIYNEQFF. CDR3 bases: TGCGCCAGCAGCCAAGATGTTGGTAGCATATACAATGAGCAGTTCTTC.

The chain combines TRBV25-1 with TRBJ2-3, with D possibly matching TRBD1 (6 bases). V gave up 5 bases and J gave up 7 bases, with 16 bases separating them. This CDR3 is 14 amino acids long. CDR1 is MGHDK, CDR2 SYGVNS, per germline. CDR3 DNA: TGTGCCAGCAGTAACCGATCCAGGGGCCATACGCAGTATTTT. Protein sequence: CASSNRSRGHTQYF.

This clone was observed once. J is TRBJ2-2 and V is TRBV4-3, with TRBD1 matching over 8 bases. Germline V gene lookup returns CDR1 LGHNA and CDR2 YSLEER. This CDR3 is built from 16 residues. V dropped 4 bases and J dropped 1; count of bases not matched to a gene: 5. In DNA form, the CDR3 reads TGCGCCAGCAGCCGATCCGGGACAGGGAACACCGGGGAGCTGTTTTTT. It translates to CASSRSGTGNTGELFF.

V usage is TRBV11-2 and J usage is TRBJ2-4, with a weak D call TRBD1 (6 bases). The germline CDR1 and CDR2 sequences are SGHAT and FQNNGV. This CDR3 has 15 amino acids. Trimming removed 5 bases from V and 5 bases from J, with 16 bases in between. The DNA of the CDR3 is TGTGCCAGCAGCGCGATACAGGGAATGGAAAACATTCAGTACTTC. It translates to CASSAIQGMENIQYF.

The chain has TRBV5-1 and TRBJ2-5; D is perhaps TRBD1 (5 bases). CDR3 length equals 15 residues. Germline values: CDR1 SGHRS, CDR2 YFSETQ. Trimming took 1 base from V and 5 from J, leaving 15 bases between them. The CDR3 DNA is TGCGCCAGCAGCTTGTACAGGACAAGTGGGGAGACCCAGTACTTC. Residues: CASSLYRTSGETQYF.

This clone was seen just once. V and J are TRBV6-5 and TRBJ1-2; 10 nucleotides agree with TRBD1. In germline, CDR1 is MNHEY, CDR2 SVGAGI. The CDR3 extends over 13 amino acids. Trimming removed 2 bases from V and 8 bases from J; junction bases left unmatched: 2. CDR3 sequence reads: CASSYTDRGGYTF. The DNA for the CDR3 is TGTGCCAGCAGTTACACGGACAGGGGGGGCTACACCTTC.

The gene calls are TRBV4-2 and TRBJ2-3; TRBD2 matches 10 bases. In germline, CDR1 is LGHNA, CDR2 YNFKEQ. The CDR3 runs to 16 residues. The junction had 5 bases not matched to a gene; V was cut back by 2 bases and J by 3 bases. The CDR3 DNA follows: TGTGCCAGCAGCCAAATAACTAGCGGGATAACAGATACGCAGTATTTT. Translation gives CASSQITSGITDTQYF.

This clone was detected once. This chain connects TRBV29-1 to TRBJ1-1, with TRBD1 as a possible D gene (5 bases). The CDR3 has 13 amino acids. The germline CDR1 and CDR2 sequences are SQVTM and ANQGSEA. V was shortened by 7 bases and J by 4 bases, with 16 bases between the two germline ends. This CDR3 reads CSAGLVGATEAFF. Written as DNA, the CDR3 is TGCAGCGCCGGATTAGTAGGGGCCACTGAAGCTTTCTTT. Supplemented by reference TRBV29-1 and TRBJ1-1, the full variable domain reads SAVISQKPSRDICQRGTSLTIQCQVDSQVTMMFWYRQQPGQSLTLIATANQGSEATYESGFVIDKFPISRPNLTFSTLTVSNMSPEDSSIYLCSAGLVGATEAFFGQGTRLTVV.

The chain links TRBV23-1 to TRBJ2-7; 7 nucleotides align to TRBD2. TRBV23-1 is an ORF for which the function is uncertain. This CDR3 is 15 amino acids long. J was trimmed by 2 bases and V by 3 bases; bases with no gene match: 7. CDR3 sequence (DNA): TGCGCCAGCAGTCATGCGGGGGTCTCTCCCTACGAGCAGTACTTC. It yields the protein CASSHAGVSPYEQYF.

This sequence joins TRBV5-1 and TRBJ2-3; D not certain. V gave up 2 bases and J gave up 2 bases, with 3 bases separating them. Germline CDR1 and CDR2: SGHRS and YFSETQ. This CDR3 region has 12 residues. In nucleotides, the CDR3 is TGCGCCAGCAGCTTTAACACAGATACGCAGTATTTT. Translated, it gives CASSFNTDTQYF.